The clone carrying this T cell receptor (beta chain) showed up just a few times. As yet, its antigen is unknown. Subsequent to a culture period of approximately 11 days, CD4+ T cells were isolated. It was two doses of either the BNT162b2 or mRNA-1273 vaccine that participants received. This sample is drawn from a study of vaccination effects on CD4 cells after COVID-19. The method was immunoSEQ multiplex PCR; TCRdb's version includes in-frame clones alone and lacks a portion of them. The data contain some 30,000 clones, around 70% of them singletons. V lost 1 base to trimming and J lost 4 bases, with 13 bases between them. Germline CDR1 reads SGHVS; CDR2 reads FQNEAQ. The CDR3 has 16 amino acids.

The receptor comes from a human donor who received a COVID-19 vaccine. The chain uses TRBV7-8 and TRBJ1-4; no firm D call. This specimen consisted of CD4+ T cells from PBMCs cultured without peptide, obtained after COVID-19 vaccination. The CDR3 here is CASSLESGSFNEKLFF. Here the CDR3 DNA reads TGTGCCAGCAGCTTAGAGTCCGGCTCGTTTAATGAAAAACTGTTTTTT.